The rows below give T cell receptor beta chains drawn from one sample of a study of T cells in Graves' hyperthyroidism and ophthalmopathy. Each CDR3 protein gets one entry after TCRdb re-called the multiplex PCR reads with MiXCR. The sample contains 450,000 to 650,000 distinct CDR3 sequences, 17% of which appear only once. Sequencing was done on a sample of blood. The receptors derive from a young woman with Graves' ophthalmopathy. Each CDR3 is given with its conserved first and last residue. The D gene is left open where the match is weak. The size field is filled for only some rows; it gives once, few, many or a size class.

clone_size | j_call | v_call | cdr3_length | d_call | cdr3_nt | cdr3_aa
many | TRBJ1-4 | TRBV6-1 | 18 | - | TGTGCCAGCAGTGGAGGGATCGGGGGAATGGCAACTAATGAAAAACTGTTTTTT | CASSGGIGGMATNEKLFF
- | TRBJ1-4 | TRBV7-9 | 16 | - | TGTGCCAGCAGCACGGGGGGAGGGGGGGCGCTTGAAAAACTGTTTTTT | CASSTGGGGALEKLFF
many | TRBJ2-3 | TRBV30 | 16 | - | TGTGCCTGGAGGGGGCGAGTCACTTCTAGCACAGATACGCAGTATTTT | CAWRGRVTSSTDTQYF
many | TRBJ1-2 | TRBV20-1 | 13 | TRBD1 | TGCAGTGCAATGGACAGGGTTAACTATGGCTACACCTTC | CSAMDRVNYGYTF
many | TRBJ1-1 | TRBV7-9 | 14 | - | TGTGCCAGCACCGAGGATGGAGCTAACACTGAAGCTTTCTTT | CASTEDGANTEAFF
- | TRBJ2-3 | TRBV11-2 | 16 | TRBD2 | TGTGCCAGCAGAACTACAGCGGGAGGTTACACAGATACGCAGTATTTT | CASRTTAGGYTDTQYF
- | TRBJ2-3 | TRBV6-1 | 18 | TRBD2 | TGTGCCAGCAGCCAGCCCTCTTTTAGCGGGGGGCCGGGGGATACGCAGTATTTT | CASSQPSFSGGPGDTQYF
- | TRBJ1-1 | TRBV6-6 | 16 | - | TGTGCCAGCAGTTACTCGGCGCGGAACATGAACACTGAAGCTTTCTTT | CASSYSARNMNTEAFF
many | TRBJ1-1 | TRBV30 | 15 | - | TGTGCCTGGAGTATGGGACGGAACCTCGGGACTGAAGCTTTCTTT | CAWSMGRNLGTEAFF
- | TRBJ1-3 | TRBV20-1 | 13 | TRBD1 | TGCAGTGCCAGGGGGGGTTACTCAGGGACCATATATTTT | CSARGGYSGTIYF
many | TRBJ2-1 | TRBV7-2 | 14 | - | TGTGCCAGCAGTCCTACTGCGGGTTGGCCCGAGCAGTTCTTC | CASSPTAGWPEQFF
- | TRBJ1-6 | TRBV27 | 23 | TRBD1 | TGTGCCAGCAGTCCCTCTACCTATATACCCGGGACAGGAAGATTCCCCTATAATTCACCCCTCCACTTT | CASSPSTYIPGTGRFPYNSPLHF
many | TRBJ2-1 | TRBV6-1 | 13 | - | TGTGCCAGCAGCCTCGGTGGGGGTACCGAGCAGTTCTTC | CASSLGGGTEQFF
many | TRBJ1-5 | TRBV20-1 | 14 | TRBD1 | TGCAGTGCTAAGGGACAGGGTAGCAATCAGCCCCAGCATTTT | CSAKGQGSNQPQHF
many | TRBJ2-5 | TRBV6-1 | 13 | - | TGTGCCAGCACCTTAGGTGGCACCCAGACCCAGTACTTC | CASTLGGTQTQYF
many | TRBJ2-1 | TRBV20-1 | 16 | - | TGCAGTGCTAGAGATCTTTCGTTCGGGTTCTACAATGAGCAGTTCTTC | CSARDLSFGFYNEQFF
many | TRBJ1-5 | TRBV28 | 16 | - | TGTGCCAGCACTTTTCGAGGGATTTCGGGCAATCAGCCCCAGCATTTT | CASTFRGISGNQPQHF
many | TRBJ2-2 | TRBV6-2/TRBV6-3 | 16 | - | TGTGCCAGCAGCCAAGGGGTGCGCGCGAACACCGGGGAGCTGTTTTTT | CASSQGVRANTGELFF
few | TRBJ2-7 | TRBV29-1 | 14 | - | TGCAGCGTTGAAGTGGTAAGGGGCTCCTACGAGCAGTACTTC | CSVEVVRGSYEQYF
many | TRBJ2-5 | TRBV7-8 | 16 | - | TGTGCCAGCAGCTTATATGAGGCAGGGAGGCAAGAGACCCAGTACTTC | CASSLYEAGRQETQYF
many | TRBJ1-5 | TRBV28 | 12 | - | TGTGCCAGCAGTTTTCGAAATCAGCCCCAGCATTTT | CASSFRNQPQHF
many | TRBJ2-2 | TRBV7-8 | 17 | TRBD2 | TGTGCCAGCACCCCTCCGGGACTAGCGGGAGGAACCGGGGAGCTGTTTTTT | CASTPPGLAGGTGELFF
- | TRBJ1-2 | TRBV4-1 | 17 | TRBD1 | TGCGCCAGCAGCCTATTGCCCGGACAGGAACGCGACTATGGCTACACCTTC | CASSLLPGQERDYGYTF
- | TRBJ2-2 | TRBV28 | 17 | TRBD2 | TGTGCCAGCAGTTTACTCATAGCGGGAGGGCCCACCGGGGAGCTGTTTTTT | CASSLLIAGGPTGELFF
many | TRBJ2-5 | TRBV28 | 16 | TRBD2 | TGTGCCAGCCGACGTAAAGGACTAGCGGAGCAAGAGACCCAGTACTTC | CASRRKGLAEQETQYF
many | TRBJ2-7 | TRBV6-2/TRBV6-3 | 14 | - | TGTGCCAGCAGTTACCCGAGCCCCTGGGGCGAGCAGTACTTC | CASSYPSPWGEQYF
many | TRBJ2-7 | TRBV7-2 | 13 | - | TGTGCCAGCAGCTTATGGGTAAACTACGAGCAGTACTTC | CASSLWVNYEQYF
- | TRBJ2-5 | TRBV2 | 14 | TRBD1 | TGTGCCAGCAGGGATGACAGGGCTGAGGAGACCCAGTACTTC | CASRDDRAEETQYF
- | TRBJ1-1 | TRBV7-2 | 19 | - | TGCGCCAGCAGCCAAGCTCCACCAAGGGAGGCCAGGGCTTTTTTTTGGTCTTTCTTT | CASSQAPPREARAFFWSFF
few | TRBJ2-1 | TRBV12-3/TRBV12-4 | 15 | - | TGTGCCAGCAGTTCCGCGGGGACCTCCTACAATGAGCAGTTCTTC | CASSSAGTSYNEQFF
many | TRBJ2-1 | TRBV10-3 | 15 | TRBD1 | TGTGCCATCAGTTCGAGACAGGGGGCAAACAATGAGCAGTTCTTC | CAISSRQGANNEQFF
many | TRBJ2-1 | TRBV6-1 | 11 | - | TGTGCCAGCAGGCGAGTCGATGAGCAGTTCTTC | CASRRVDEQFF
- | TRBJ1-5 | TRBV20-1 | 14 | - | TGCAGTGCTAGTTTGGGGAATAGCAATCAGCCCCAGCATTTT | CSASLGNSNQPQHF
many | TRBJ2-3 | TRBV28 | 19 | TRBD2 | TGTGCCAGCAGTTTGGGGGTGAGGCGGGGGGCTACCAACACAGATACGCAGTATTTT | CASSLGVRRGATNTDTQYF
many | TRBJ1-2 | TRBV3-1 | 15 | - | TGTGCCAGCAGCCACCAAAGGGGGGTCGGCTATGGCTACACCTTC | CASSHQRGVGYGYTF
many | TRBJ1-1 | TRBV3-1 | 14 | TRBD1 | TGTGCCAGCAGCCAGTCGGACAGGGAAAGTGAAGCTTTCTTT | CASSQSDRESEAFF
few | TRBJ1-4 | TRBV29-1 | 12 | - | TGCAGCGTTGAAGTGACAGGAGAAAAACTGTTTTTT | CSVEVTGEKLFF
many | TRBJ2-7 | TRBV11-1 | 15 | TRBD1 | TGTGCCAGCAGCGTATCGGACAGGGGAACCGACGAGCAGTACTTC | CASSVSDRGTDEQYF
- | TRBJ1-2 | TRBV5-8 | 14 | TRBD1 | TGTGCCAGCAGCTCATCGGACAGGGCGGGTGGCTACACCTTC | CASSSSDRAGGYTF
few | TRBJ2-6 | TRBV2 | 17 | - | TGTGCCAGCAATTGGAGACGGCCCTCGTTCGGGGCCAACGTCCTGACTTTC | CASNWRRPSFGANVLTF
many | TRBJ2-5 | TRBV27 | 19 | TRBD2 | TGTGCCAGCAGTCCACCGACTAGCGGGGGGATTGTGTACCAAGAGACCCAGTACTTC | CASSPPTSGGIVYQETQYF
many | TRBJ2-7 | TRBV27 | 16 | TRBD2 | TGTGCCAGCAGTTTTTTAGGCGGGAGGACCCCCTACGAGCAGTACTTC | CASSFLGGRTPYEQYF
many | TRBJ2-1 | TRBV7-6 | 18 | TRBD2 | TGTGCCAGCAGCTTAGCGAAGGGGACGGGAGGCTCCTACAATGAGCAGTTCTTC | CASSLAKGTGGSYNEQFF
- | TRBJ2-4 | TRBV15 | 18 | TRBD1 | TGTGCCACCAGCAGAGATTACCAACAGGGGTTAGCCAAAAACATTCAGTACTTC | CATSRDYQQGLAKNIQYF
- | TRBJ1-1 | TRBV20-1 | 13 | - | TGCAGTGCCCGTGTGGGGGGCGGGGGTGAAGCTTTCTTT | CSARVGGGGEAFF
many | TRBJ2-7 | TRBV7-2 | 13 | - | TGTGCCAGCAGCTTATGGGGTATCTACGAGCAGTACTTC | CASSLWGIYEQYF
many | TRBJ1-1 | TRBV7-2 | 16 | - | TGTGCCAGCAGCCACCCAGGACAGCCATTGAACACTGAAGCTTTCTTT | CASSHPGQPLNTEAFF
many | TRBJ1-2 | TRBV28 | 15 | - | TGTGCCAGCAGTTTCCCCCGCCAGGCCGCGTATGGCTACACCTTC | CASSFPRQAAYGYTF
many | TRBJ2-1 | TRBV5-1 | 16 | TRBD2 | TGCGCCAGCAGGTTTACCGGGACTAGAGTCAACAATGAGCAGTTCTTC | CASRFTGTRVNNEQFF
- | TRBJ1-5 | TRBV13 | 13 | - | TGTGCCATCAAACAGGGCCTCCTTCAGCCCCAGCATTTT | CAIKQGLLQPQHF
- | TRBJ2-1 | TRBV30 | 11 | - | TGTGCCTGGACAGGTTACAATGAGCAGTTCTTC | CAWTGYNEQFF
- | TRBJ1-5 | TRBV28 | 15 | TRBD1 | TGTGCCAGCAGTTTGGACAGGGAATTAAATCAGCCCCAGCATTTT | CASSLDRELNQPQHF
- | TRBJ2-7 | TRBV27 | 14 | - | TGTGCCAGCAGAGCCTTGGGGGCTTTCGACGAGCAGTACTTC | CASRALGAFDEQYF
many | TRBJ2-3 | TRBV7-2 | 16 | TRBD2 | TGTGCCAGCAGCACACTAGCGGGAGGGCGTGGAGATACGCAGTATTTT | CASSTLAGGRGDTQYF
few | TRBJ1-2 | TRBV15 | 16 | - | TGTGCCACCAGCAGAGTTGTCGGGGGGTACGACTATGGCTACACCTTC | CATSRVVGGYDYGYTF